This T cell receptor beta chain derives from a study of blood T cells in healthy people across ages. Whole-study findings and limits: Relative to aged donors, long-lived donors carried more naive CD4+ cells and displayed higher diversity. With age, beta diversity per million T cells declined roughly linearly, significantly by approximately 40.

The second PCR ran about 6 to 12 cycles with a sample-barcoded 5' primer and J-beta primers. TCRdb processed the 5' RACE reads anew with MiXCR; each CDR3 protein has one entry. The data hold about 1.8 million distinct CDR3 sequences, with about 50% observed a single time. As for this clonotype: Antigen: not known.

Sequencing used blood. The sequence derives from a woman in her forties in good health.

The CDR3 nucleotides read TGCGCCAGCAGCCAAAGAACGGGCGGGCTAAGCACAGATACGCAGTATTTT. Amino acids: CASSQRTGGLSTDTQYF. The V gene is TRBV4-3, the J gene TRBJ2-3; possible D gene TRBD2, 5 bases. CDR1 and CDR2 from the germline V gene are LGHNA and YSLEER. V dropped 2 bases and J dropped 0 bases, with 15 bases sitting between them. This CDR3 has 17 amino acids.